This T cell receptor (beta chain) is from a study (dated by TCRdb to between 2015 and 2017). For the wider study: The study set out to test whether tumor-infiltrating Tregs in breast cancer get recruited from blood Tregs or are instead converted in situ from other CD4+ T cell subsets.

What the authors observed across the whole study: The TCR gene usage of tumor memory CD4+ T cells clustered together with blood and lymph node memory CD4+ cells and with lymph node naive CD4+ cells. Validation in the larger cohort was restricted to a single TCR beta V-J rearrangement rather than whole repertoires. The greatest overlap of tumor-infiltrating Treg TCR alpha and beta sequences was observed with tumor naive CD4+ T cells, followed by blood naive CD4+ T cells.

Naive CD4+ T cells were purified with the Miltenyi Naive CD4+ T Cell Isolation kit, with Tregs depleted using CD25 microbeads. Tregs, naive and memory CD4+ T cells from tumor, blood and ipsilateral draining lymph nodes of five or six breast cancer patients underwent full-length TCR alpha and beta sequencing. Mononuclear cells from lymph nodes or roughly 54 ml of peripheral blood were isolated by Ficoll density gradient centrifugation. A purity exceeding 90% was confirmed by FACS for the sorted cell populations. The CDR3 numbers 14 residues from cysteine through phenylalanine. Only CDR3 DNA remains: 42 bases, in frame from the first base. The germline V gene sets CDR1 to MDHEN and CDR2 to SYDVKM. V is shortened by 2 bases, J by 0 bases, and the region joining them spans 2 bases. Note on this clonotype: Its antigen remains unidentified. Qualities for individual bases were not recorded, and no much larger clone is one base off.

Full-length TCR variable regions were amplified by 5' RACE PCR with constant-region reverse primers, followed by semi-nested PCR with Nested Universal Primer A. The ReliaPrep RNA Cell Miniprep System was used to extract total RNA, which was then reverse transcribed into 5'RACE-ready cDNA with the SMARTer RACE 5'/3' Kit. An Illumina MiSeq was used to sequence the full-length TCR alpha and beta libraries, which had been barcoded with multiplex adaptors. In the paper's pipeline: For each of nine subset-tissue groups, sequencing data from the five patients were combined, and the groups were compared by unsupervised clustering of TCR gene usage. Repertoire similarity was calculated with the Morisita-Horn index, weighting shared sequences by their contribution to each repertoire. TCRdb reanalyzed the raw reads on its own, using fastp at Q25 for trimming and MiXCR for clone calling, and kept in-frame beta chains. For every CDR3 protein sequence, its rows merge into one entry that carries the most common genes and DNA. In this record, the V and J calls reflect TCRdb's handling and not the investigators' own analysis. Across this sample there are roughly 54,000 distinct CDR3 sequences, with approximately 17% seen only once. The top ten clones comprise under 3% of the sample.

This sequence uses TRBV28 and TRBJ2-6, with the D gene not confidently named. The specimen sequenced was naive CD4+ T cells sorted from blood. The cell subset or site tag for this specimen amounts to: naive CD4+ T cells, CD4+CD45RA+CD25-. This receptor was identified in a female donor with breast cancer. This receptor carries the CDR3 CASSLASGANVLTF. The nucleotide sequence reads as follows: TGTGCCAGCAGTTTAGCCTCTGGGGCCAACGTCCTGACTTTC. The full variable domain, with segments outside the CDR3 supplied by the reference TRBV28 and TRBJ2-6 proteins, appears as DVKVTQSSRYLVKRTGEKVFLECVQDMDHENMFWYRQDPGLGLRLIYFSYDVKMKEKGDIPEGYSVSREKKERFSLILESASTNQTSMYLCASSLASGANVLTFGAGSRLTVL.